This T cell receptor beta chain was found in a study of T cells in Graves' hyperthyroidism and ophthalmopathy. For the study at large: Peripheral blood draws took place at initial diagnosis, ahead of any treatment.

Ophthalmopathy cases scored 3 or more on the Clinical Activity Score and 4 or more on NOSPECS grade, with duration below 3 months. Uncontrolled infection, other autoimmune disease, pregnancy and lactation each barred patients from inclusion. Researchers took RNA transcripts and amplified the TCR beta CDR3 regions from them. Primed by the HTBI set, a first-round RT-PCR was run on the TCR CDR3. Using its own MiXCR run on the multiplex PCR reads, TCRdb lists one record per CDR3 protein. This table holds about 500,000 distinct CDR3 sequences, about 16% found once. Per the germline V gene, CDR1 is SGDLS and CDR2 is YYNGEE. This CDR3 comprises 13 residues. Deletions cut 2 bases from V and 4 bases from J, with 9 bases between.

Sequenced sample: blood. This clonotype was obtained from a woman aged 25-40 years with Graves' ophthalmopathy. This chain joins TRBV9 and TRBJ1-2, with TRBD1 as a possible D gene (6 bases). CDR3: CASSVADSYGYTF. The CDR3 DNA reads TGTGCCAGCAGCGTGGCGGACAGCTATGGCTACACCTTC.